This T cell receptor (beta chain) was sequenced for a study of blood T cell repertoires in COVID-19. Study details: Whether acute or convalescent, the COVID-19 samples came from the United States, Italy and Spain. In each case, the material was cDNA or gDNA derived from T cells, B-cell-depleted T cells, or PBMCs.

Authors' methods: Using reference gene primer amplification, nucleated cell counts were estimated. Profiled with immunoSEQ multiplex PCR; TCRdb holds only in-frame clones, not every one. From that table come the V and J calls and clone size; the DNA was used to work out D and trimming. The repertoire holds roughly 150,000 clones, with around three quarters as singletons. The CDR3 length is 14 residues. Germline-derived CDR1 and CDR2 are MGHRA and YSYEKL. Between the trimmed V and J ends, which lost 0 bases and 3 bases, there was a span of 8 bases. The gene calls are TRBV4-1 and TRBJ1-2; D possibly corresponds to TRBD1 (6 bases). The clonotype comes from a man between 60 and 75 years old with acute or convalescent COVID-19. The sample taken for sequencing was peripheral blood. The chain's CDR3 is CASSQDAGDYGYTF. CDR3 DNA: TGCGCCAGCAGCCAAGATGCAGGGGACTATGGCTACACCTTC.